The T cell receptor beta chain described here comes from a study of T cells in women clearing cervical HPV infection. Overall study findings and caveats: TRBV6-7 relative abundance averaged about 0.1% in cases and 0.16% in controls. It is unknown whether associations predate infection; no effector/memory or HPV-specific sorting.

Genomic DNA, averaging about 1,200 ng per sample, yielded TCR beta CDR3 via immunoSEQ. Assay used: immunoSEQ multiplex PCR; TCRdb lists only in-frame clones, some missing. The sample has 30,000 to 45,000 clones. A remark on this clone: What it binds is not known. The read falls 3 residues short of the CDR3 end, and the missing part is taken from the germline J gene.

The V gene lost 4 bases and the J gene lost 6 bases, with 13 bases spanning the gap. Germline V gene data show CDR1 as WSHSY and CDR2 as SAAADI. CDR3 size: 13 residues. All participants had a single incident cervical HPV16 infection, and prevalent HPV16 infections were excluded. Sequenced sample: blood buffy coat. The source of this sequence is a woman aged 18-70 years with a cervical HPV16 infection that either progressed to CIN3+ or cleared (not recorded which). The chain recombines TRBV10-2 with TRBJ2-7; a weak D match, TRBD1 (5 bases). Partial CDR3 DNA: TGCGCCAGCAGTGGGACGGCAGGGCGCGAG. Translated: CASSGTAGRE. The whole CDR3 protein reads CASSGTAGREQYF.